This T cell receptor (beta chain) was sequenced during a study of vaccination effects on CD4 cells after COVID-19. Using viral peptide pools, the ViraFEST assay grew out antigen-specific CD4+ T cells prior to sequencing. When around ten days of culture had elapsed, CD4+ T cells were isolated. The cohort was immunized with two doses of either the BNT162b2 or mRNA-1273 vaccine. Generated by immunoSEQ multiplex PCR, the TCRdb table keeps only in-frame clones and is missing some. The sample yields 20,000 to 25,000 clones, 55% to 85% seen once. With respect to this clone: Its antigen is not identified.

The sequences come from CD4+ T cells from PBMCs cultured with HCoV-NL63 spike peptides, collected after COVID-19 vaccination. The clonotype originates from a human donor who received a COVID-19 vaccine.

The chain's CDR3 is CASRLAGGDGELFF. DNA for the CDR3: TGTGCCAGTAGACTAGCGGGAGGGGACGGGGAGCTGTTTTTT. This chain joins TRBV19 and TRBJ2-2; 13 nucleotides line up with TRBD2. The CDR3 runs 14 residues. Germline CDR1 is LNHDA and CDR2 is SQIVND (reference sequence). Losses at the gene ends were 6 bases for V and 7 bases for J; bases not matched to a gene: 2.